This T cell receptor (beta chain) was recovered during a study of blood T cell repertoires in COVID-19. Study summary: Some COVID-19 samples were acute and others convalescent; all came from the United States, Italy and Spain. The analysed material was cDNA or gDNA that came from T cells, B-cell-depleted T cells, or PBMCs.

V lost 5 bases and J 4 bases, leaving 8 bases between the germline ends. Germline CDR1 and CDR2: MDHEN and SYDVKM. This CDR3 is built from 12 residues. Enrollment of patients from Seattle took place during active infection, with longitudinal follow-up. Original methodology: By means of reference gene primer amplification, nucleated cell counts were estimated. Assay used: immunoSEQ multiplex PCR; TCRdb lists only in-frame clones, some missing. V, J and clone size derive from that table, while D and trimming were established from the DNA sequence. The repertoire holds about 260,000 clones, with approximately 92% as singletons.

The gene calls are TRBV28 and TRBJ1-2; no clear D gene. Sequencing was done on a sample of peripheral blood. The receptor was isolated from a person aged 18-30 years with COVID-19, enrolled during active disease. DNA for the CDR3: TGTGCCAGCAGTGAGACTGGCTATGGCTACACCTTC. Amino acid sequence: CASSETGYGYTF.